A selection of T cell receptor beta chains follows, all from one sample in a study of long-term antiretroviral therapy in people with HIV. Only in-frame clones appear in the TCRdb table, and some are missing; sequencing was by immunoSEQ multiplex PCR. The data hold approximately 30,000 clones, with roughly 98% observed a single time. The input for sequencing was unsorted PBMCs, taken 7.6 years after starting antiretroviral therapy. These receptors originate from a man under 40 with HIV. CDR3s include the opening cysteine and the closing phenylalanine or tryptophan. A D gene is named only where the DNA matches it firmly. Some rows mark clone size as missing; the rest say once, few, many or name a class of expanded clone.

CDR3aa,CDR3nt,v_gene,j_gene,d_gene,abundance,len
CASNGPVNEQFF,TGTGCCAGTAATGGGCCCGTTAATGAGCAGTTCTTC,TRBV19,TRBJ2-1,.,once,12
CAWSVSRDATNEKLFF,TGTGCCTGGAGTGTTAGCAGGGACGCAACTAATGAAAAACTGTTTTTT,TRBV30,TRBJ1-4,.,once,16
CATSRAGGRDTEAFF,TGTGCCACCAGCAGAGCGGGGGGGCGGGACACTGAAGCTTTCTTT,TRBV15,TRBJ1-1,.,.,15
CASSIVGGQKSYEQYF,TGTGCCAGTAGTATAGTAGGGGGGCAGAAATCCTACGAGCAGTACTTC,TRBV19,TRBJ2-7,.,.,16
CASSQGRWMNTEAFF,TGCGCCAGCAGCCAAGGCCGGTGGATGAACACTGAAGCTTTCTTT,TRBV4-1,TRBJ1-1,.,.,15
CASSANFRWGNEKLFF,TGTGCCAGCAGTGCAAACTTCAGGTGGGGGAATGAAAAACTGTTTTTT,TRBV25-1,TRBJ1-4,.,.,16
CASSAHTDTQYF,TGTGCCAGCAGCGCACATACAGATACGCAGTATTTT,TRBV9,TRBJ2-3,.,.,12
CASSYSGSPYEQYF,TGTGCCAGCAGTTACTCAGGGTCCCCCTACGAGCAGTACTTC,TRBV6-5,TRBJ2-7,.,.,14
CASSFWTSPDTQYF,TGTGCCAGCAGTTTCTGGACCAGCCCCGATACGCAGTATTTT,TRBV6-5,TRBJ2-3,.,.,14
CASSLVAGGTYEQYF,TGCGCCAGCAGCTTGGTCGCGGGAGGCACCTACGAGCAGTACTTC,TRBV5-1,TRBJ2-7,TRBD2,.,15
CASSEDTNDEQFF,TGTGCCAGCAGTGAAGACACAAACGATGAGCAGTTCTTC,TRBV6-1,TRBJ2-1,.,.,13
CACYRGNEGELFF,TGTGCCTGCTACAGGGGAAATGAGGGGGAGCTGTTTTTT,TRBV30,TRBJ2-2,TRBD1,once,13
CASRTGTNQETQYF,TGTGCCAGCAGGACAGGCACAAACCAAGAGACCCAGTACTTC,TRBV6-5,TRBJ2-5,.,.,14
CASYTAPYGYTF,TGTGCCAGTTATACAGCGCCCTATGGCTACACCTTC,TRBV19,TRBJ1-2,.,.,12
CASSQDVRTSGYNEQFF,TGCGCCAGCAGCCAAGATGTTCGGACTAGCGGCTACAATGAGCAGTTCTTC,TRBV4-3,TRBJ2-1,TRBD2,.,17
CAWGGDRVPGANVLTF,TGTGCCTGGGGGGGGGACAGGGTGCCCGGGGCCAACGTCCTGACTTTC,TRBV30,TRBJ2-6,TRBD1,.,16
CASSEAPGANEKLFF,TGTGCCAGCAGTGAAGCTCCAGGGGCTAATGAAAAACTGTTTTTT,TRBV6-1,TRBJ1-4,.,.,15
CASSGTVNTEAFF,TGTGCCAGCAGTGGGACGGTCAACACTGAAGCTTTCTTT,TRBV6-5,TRBJ1-1,.,.,13
CASSKLAGGRETQYF,TGCGCCAGCAGCAAACTAGCGGGGGGGCGGGAGACCCAGTACTTC,TRBV4-3,TRBJ2-5,TRBD2,.,15
CASSSLGLSYEQYF,TGTGCCAGCAGCTCTCTGGGGCTCTCCTACGAGCAGTACTTC,TRBV7-8,TRBJ2-7,.,.,14
CASSATSGGAVFYEQFF,TGTGCCAGCAGCGCAACTAGCGGGGGGGCCGTATTTTATGAGCAGTTCTTC,TRBV13,TRBJ2-1,TRBD2,.,17
CASSPAGGDSNQPQHF,TGTGCCAGCAGCCCCGCGGGGGGCGACAGCAATCAGCCCCAGCATTTT,TRBV6-6,TRBJ1-5,.,.,16
CASSPPGDTQYF,TGTGCCAGCTCACCCCCCGGGGATACGCAGTATTTT,TRBV18,TRBJ2-3,.,.,12
CASSEGPGQKNIQYF,TGTGCCAGCAGTGAAGGGCCGGGACAGAAAAACATTCAGTACTTC,TRBV6-1,TRBJ2-4,TRBD1,.,15
CASSWGEGFRSPLHF,TGTGCCAGCAGCTGGGGGGAGGGCTTTAGGTCACCCCTCCACTTT,TRBV6-5,TRBJ1-6,.,.,15
CASSVTAYEQFF,TGTGCCAGCAGTGTAACAGCGTATGAGCAGTTCTTC,TRBV2,TRBJ2-1,.,.,12
CASSIGPPLYEQYF,TGTGCCAGCAGTATCGGGCCTCCTCTATACGAGCAGTACTTC,TRBV6-5,TRBJ2-7,.,.,14
CASSDEGYGYTF,TGTGCCAGCAGTGACGAGGGGTATGGCTACACCTTC,TRBV6-4,TRBJ1-2,.,.,12
CASSRGGQGYGYTF,TGTGCCAGCAGTAGAGGAGGACAGGGCTATGGCTACACCTTC,TRBV6-5,TRBJ1-2,TRBD1,.,14
CSARSGEKLFF,TGCAGTGCTAGATCGGGGGAAAAACTGTTTTTT,TRBV20-1,TRBJ1-4,.,once,11
CASVQGYTEAFF,TGTGCCAGCGTCCAGGGGTACACTGAAGCTTTCTTT,TRBV19,TRBJ1-1,.,.,12
CASSIASTNEKLFF,TGTGCCAGCAGTATAGCCTCAACTAATGAAAAACTGTTTTTT,TRBV27,TRBJ1-4,.,.,14
CSSSVSEAFF,TGCAGCTCCTCGGTTTCTGAAGCTTTCTTT,TRBV29-1,TRBJ1-1,.,few,10
CASSRPGRGTEAFF,TGTGCCAGCAGTCGTCCAGGGAGGGGGACTGAAGCTTTCTTT,TRBV28,TRBJ1-1,.,once,14
CASSVGINNEQFF,TGTGCCAGCAGCGTAGGCATAAACAATGAGCAGTTCTTC,TRBV9,TRBJ2-1,.,.,13
CASSWTGESEQYF,TGTGCCAGCAGCTGGACAGGGGAAAGCGAGCAGTACTTC,TRBV5-4,TRBJ2-7,TRBD1,.,13
CAWLSGTLGEQYF,TGTGCCTGGCTCTCCGGGACACTGGGGGAGCAGTACTTC,TRBV30,TRBJ2-7,.,.,13
CASSGTEDGYTF,TGTGCCAGCAGTGGAACCGAGGATGGCTACACCTTC,TRBV6-6,TRBJ1-2,.,.,12
CASSPLQGKGEQYF,TGTGCCAGCAGCCCCCTACAGGGGAAAGGCGAGCAGTACTTC,TRBV7-8,TRBJ2-7,TRBD1,.,14
CASSRELGLGKTQYF,TGTGCCAGCAGCAGAGAGTTGGGACTAGGAAAGACCCAGTACTTC,TRBV7-6,TRBJ2-5,TRBD2,.,15
CASSELAGGYQETQYF,TGTGCCAGCAGCGAACTAGCGGGAGGGTACCAAGAGACCCAGTACTTC,TRBV11-2,TRBJ2-5,TRBD2,.,16
CASSPPPSGLAGREQYF,TGTGCCAGCAGTCCACCTCCAAGCGGACTAGCGGGAAGGGAGCAGTACTTC,TRBV5-8,TRBJ2-7,TRBD2,.,17
CASSRQRDKSYEQYF,TGTGCCAGCAGCCGACAGCGGGACAAATCCTACGAGCAGTACTTC,TRBV7-8,TRBJ2-7,.,.,15
CASSPEEVYYEQYF,TGTGCCAGCAGCCCCGAGGAGGTTTACTACGAGCAGTACTTC,TRBV7-8,TRBJ2-7,.,once,14
CASSQERSGELFF,TGCGCCAGCAGCCAAGAGCGTTCCGGGGAGCTGTTTTTT,TRBV4-3,TRBJ2-2,.,.,13
CASSLEMGHSNQPQHF,TGTGCCAGCAGCTTAGAAATGGGCCATAGCAATCAGCCCCAGCATTTT,TRBV7-8,TRBJ1-5,.,.,16
CSVGTGYEQYF,TGCAGCGTTGGTACGGGGTACGAGCAGTACTTC,TRBV29-1,TRBJ2-7,.,.,11
CASSSHGGASYGYTF,TGTGCCAGCAGCTCTCATGGGGGGGCTTCCTATGGCTACACCTTC,TRBV7-2,TRBJ1-2,.,.,15
CASSLWGGNTGELFF,TGTGCCAGCAGCCTCTGGGGAGGGAACACCGGGGAGCTGTTTTTT,TRBV9,TRBJ2-2,.,.,15
CASSDLGQGDKGEQFF,TGTGCCAGCAGTGACTTGGGACAGGGGGACAAAGGGGAGCAGTTCTTC,TRBV6-4,TRBJ2-1,TRBD1,.,16
CASSLAPVSYNEQFF,TGTGCCAGCAGCTTAGCACCGGTCTCCTACAATGAGCAGTTCTTC,TRBV11-2,TRBJ2-1,.,.,15
CASSLQDTQYF,TGTGCCAGCAGCTTGCAAGATACGCAGTATTTT,TRBV5-6,TRBJ2-3,.,.,11
CASSGWGDNYNEQFF,TGTGCCAGCTCCGGGTGGGGGGACAACTACAATGAGCAGTTCTTC,TRBV4-2,TRBJ2-1,.,.,15
CASSVLRGTDTQYF,TGTGCCAGCAGCGTTTTGCGGGGCACAGATACGCAGTATTTT,TRBV9,TRBJ2-3,.,.,14
CASSQTSGGLNEQFF,TGTGCCAGTAGTCAAACTAGCGGGGGTCTAAATGAGCAGTTCTTC,TRBV19,TRBJ2-1,TRBD2,.,15
CAIRPSGVVTDTQYF,TGTGCCATCAGGCCCAGCGGGGTCGTCACAGATACGCAGTATTTT,TRBV10-3,TRBJ2-3,TRBD2,.,15
CASSLLSDLTEAFF,TGTGCCAGCAGCTTACTATCGGACTTAACTGAAGCTTTCTTT,TRBV7-9,TRBJ1-1,.,once,14